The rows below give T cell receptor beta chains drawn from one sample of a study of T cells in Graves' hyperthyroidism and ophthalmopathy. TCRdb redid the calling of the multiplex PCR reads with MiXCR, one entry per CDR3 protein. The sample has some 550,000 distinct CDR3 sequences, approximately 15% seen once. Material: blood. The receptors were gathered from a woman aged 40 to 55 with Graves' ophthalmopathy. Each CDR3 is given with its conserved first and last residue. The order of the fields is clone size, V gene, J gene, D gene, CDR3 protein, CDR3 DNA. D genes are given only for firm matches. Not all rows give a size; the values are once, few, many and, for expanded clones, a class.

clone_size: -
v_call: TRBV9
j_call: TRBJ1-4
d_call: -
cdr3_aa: CASSSDSLNEKLFF
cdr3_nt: TGTGCCAGCAGCTCGGACAGCCTTAATGAAAAACTGTTTTTT

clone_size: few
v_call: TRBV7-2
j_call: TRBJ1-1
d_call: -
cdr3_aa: CASSRVGWGQRAFF
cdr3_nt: TGTGCCAGCAGCCGGGTAGGGTGGGGGCAGCGGGCTTTCTTT

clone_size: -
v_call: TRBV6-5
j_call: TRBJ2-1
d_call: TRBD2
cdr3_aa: CASSYSPGLDHNEQFF
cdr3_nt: TGTGCCAGCAGTTACTCACCGGGACTAGACCACAATGAGCAGTTCTTC

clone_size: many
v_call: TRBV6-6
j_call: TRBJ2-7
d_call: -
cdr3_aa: CASSYPAGGVDEQYF
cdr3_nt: TGTGCCAGCAGTTACCCGGCCGGAGGGGTAGACGAGCAGTACTTC

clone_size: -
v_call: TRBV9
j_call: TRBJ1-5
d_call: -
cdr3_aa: CASSVWGNNQPQHF
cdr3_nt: TGTGCCAGCAGCGTATGGGGGAACAATCAGCCCCAGCATTTT

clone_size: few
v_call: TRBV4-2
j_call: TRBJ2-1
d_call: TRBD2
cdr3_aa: CASSFQAGTSGGYNEQFF
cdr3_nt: TGTGCCAGCAGCTTTCAAGCCGGGACTAGCGGGGGGTACAATGAGCAGTTCTTC

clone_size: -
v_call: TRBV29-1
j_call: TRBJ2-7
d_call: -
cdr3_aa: CSTLAGGGEQYF
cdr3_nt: TGCAGCACCCTTGCAGGGGGGGGAGAGCAGTACTTC

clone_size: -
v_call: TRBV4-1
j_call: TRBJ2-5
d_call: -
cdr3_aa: CASSHTTAYQETQYF
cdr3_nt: TGCGCCAGCAGCCACACTACAGCGTACCAAGAGACCCAGTACTTC

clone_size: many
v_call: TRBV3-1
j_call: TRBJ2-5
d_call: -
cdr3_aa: CASSPFGLQETQYF
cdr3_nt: TGTGCCAGCAGCCCCTTTGGGCTACAAGAGACCCAGTACTTC

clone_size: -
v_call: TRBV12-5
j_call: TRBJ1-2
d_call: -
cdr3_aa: CASGSAKLTSGRVGGYTF
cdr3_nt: TGTGCTAGTGGTTCGGCAAAACTGACCTCGGGACGGGTGGGAGGCTACACCTTC

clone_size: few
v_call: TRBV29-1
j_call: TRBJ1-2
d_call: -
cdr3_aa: CSTMIIGYGYTF
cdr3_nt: TGCAGCACCATGATTATAGGCTATGGCTACACCTTC

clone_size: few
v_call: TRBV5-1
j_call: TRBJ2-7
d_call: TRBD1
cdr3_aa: CASSLGDSVSYEQYF
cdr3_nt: TGTGCTAGCAGCTTGGGGGACAGCGTCTCCTACGAGCAGTACTTC

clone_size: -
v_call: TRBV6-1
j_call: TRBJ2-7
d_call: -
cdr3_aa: CASSIPGPNGEQYF
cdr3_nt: TGTGCCAGCAGTATACCGGGACCAAACGGCGAGCAGTACTTC

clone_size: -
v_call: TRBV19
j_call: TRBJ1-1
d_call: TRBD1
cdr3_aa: CASSITTGITEAFF
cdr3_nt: TGTGCCAGTAGTATAACGACAGGGATCACTGAAGCTTTCTTT

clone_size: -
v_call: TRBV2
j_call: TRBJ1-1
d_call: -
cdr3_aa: CASTKGTPNTEAFF
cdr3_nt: TGTGCTAGCACCAAAGGGACGCCTAACACTGAAGCTTTCTTT

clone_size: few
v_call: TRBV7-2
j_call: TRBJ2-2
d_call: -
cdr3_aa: CASSLVANANTGELFF
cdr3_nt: TGTGCCAGCAGCTTAGTCGCAAACGCGAACACCGGGGAGCTGTTTTTT

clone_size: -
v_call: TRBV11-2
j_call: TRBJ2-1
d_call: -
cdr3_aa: CASSLIRDNEQFF
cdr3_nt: TGTGCCAGCAGCTTAATCAGAGACAATGAGCAGTTCTTC

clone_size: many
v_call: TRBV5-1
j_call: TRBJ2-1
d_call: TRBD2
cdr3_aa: CASSPTSGGAIEQFF
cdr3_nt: TGCGCCAGCAGCCCCACTAGCGGGGGGGCTATTGAGCAGTTCTTC

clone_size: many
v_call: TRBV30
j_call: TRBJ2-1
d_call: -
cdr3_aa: CAWSVPPRGPYNEQFF
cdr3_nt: TGTGCCTGGAGTGTACCCCCCAGGGGACCATACAATGAGCAGTTCTTC

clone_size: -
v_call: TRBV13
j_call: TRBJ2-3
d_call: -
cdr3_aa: CASSLGSSPDTQYF
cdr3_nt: TGTGCCAGCAGCTTGGGTAGTAGTCCAGATACGCAGTATTTT

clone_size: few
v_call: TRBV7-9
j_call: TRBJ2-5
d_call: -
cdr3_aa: CASSLGQTVQETQYF
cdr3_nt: TGTGCCAGCAGCTTAGGTCAGACAGTTCAAGAGACCCAGTACTTC

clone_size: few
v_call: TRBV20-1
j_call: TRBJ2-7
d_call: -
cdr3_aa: CSASRRGQSYEQYF
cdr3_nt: TGCAGTGCTAGTCGGAGGGGGCAGTCCTACGAGCAGTACTTC

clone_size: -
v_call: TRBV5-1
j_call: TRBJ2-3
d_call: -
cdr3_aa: CASSSSHRQSTDTQYF
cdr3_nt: TGCGCCAGCAGCTCTAGCCACCGTCAGAGCACAGATACGCAGTATTTT

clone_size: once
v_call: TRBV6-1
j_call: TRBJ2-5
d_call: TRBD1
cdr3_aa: CASSRQGLLTEETQYF
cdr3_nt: TGTGCCAGCAGTAGACAGGGGTTACTAACGGAAGAGACCCAGTACTTC

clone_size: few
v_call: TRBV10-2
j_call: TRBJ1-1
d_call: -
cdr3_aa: CASLTGGTSEAFF
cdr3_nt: TGCGCCAGCTTGACGGGAGGGACATCTGAAGCTTTCTTT

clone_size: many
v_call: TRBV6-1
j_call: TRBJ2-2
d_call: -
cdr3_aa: CASPGTDTTGELFF
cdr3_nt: TGTGCCAGCCCTGGGACGGATACCACCGGGGAGCTGTTTTTT

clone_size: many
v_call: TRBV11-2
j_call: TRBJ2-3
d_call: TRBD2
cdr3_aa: CASSLGTSGFYTSTDTQYF
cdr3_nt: TGTGCCAGCAGCTTAGGGACTAGCGGGTTTTATACTAGCACAGATACGCAGTATTTT

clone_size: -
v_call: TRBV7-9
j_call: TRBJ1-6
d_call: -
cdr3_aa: CASSLGTDSPLHF
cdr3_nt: TGTGCCAGCAGCTTAGGGACAGATTCACCCCTCCACTTT

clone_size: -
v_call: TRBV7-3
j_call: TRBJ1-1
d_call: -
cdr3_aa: CASSLTSLGMNTEAFF
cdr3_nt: TGTGCCAGCAGCTTAACGTCACTAGGGATGAACACTGAAGCTTTCTTT

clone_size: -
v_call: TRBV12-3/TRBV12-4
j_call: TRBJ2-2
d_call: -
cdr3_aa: CASSFRRDTGELFF
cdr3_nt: TGTGCCAGCAGTTTCCGCAGGGACACCGGGGAGCTGTTTTTT

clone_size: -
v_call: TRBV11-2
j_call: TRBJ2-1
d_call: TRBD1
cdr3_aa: CAISFSRGSSYNEQFF
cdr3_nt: TGTGCCATCAGTTTCAGCAGGGGGAGCTCCTACAATGAGCAGTTCTTC

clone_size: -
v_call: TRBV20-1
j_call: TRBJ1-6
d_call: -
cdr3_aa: CSARDFQFGSPLHF
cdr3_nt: TGCAGTGCTAGAGATTTTCAGTTTGGATCACCCCTCCACTTT

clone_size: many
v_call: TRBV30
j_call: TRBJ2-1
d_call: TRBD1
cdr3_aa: CAGRTGAGYNEQFF
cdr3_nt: TGTGCGGGGAGGACAGGGGCGGGTTACAATGAGCAGTTCTTC

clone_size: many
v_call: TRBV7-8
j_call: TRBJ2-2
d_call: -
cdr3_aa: CASSTGTQHDGELFF
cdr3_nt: TGTGCCAGCAGCACCGGGACCCAACATGACGGGGAGCTGTTTTTT

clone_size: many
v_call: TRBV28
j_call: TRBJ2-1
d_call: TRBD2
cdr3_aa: CASSLPTSGRAYEQFF
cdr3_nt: TGTGCCAGCAGTTTACCTACTAGCGGGAGGGCCTATGAGCAGTTCTTC

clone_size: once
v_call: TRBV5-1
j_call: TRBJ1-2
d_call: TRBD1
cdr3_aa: CASSLAPDRVNGYTF
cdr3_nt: TGCGCCAGCAGCTTGGCCCCAGACAGGGTGAATGGCTACACCTTC

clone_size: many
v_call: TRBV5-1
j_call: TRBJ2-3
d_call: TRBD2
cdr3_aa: CASSYGSGGTDTQYF
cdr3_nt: TGCGCCAGCAGCTATGGTAGCGGGGGCACAGATACGCAGTATTTT